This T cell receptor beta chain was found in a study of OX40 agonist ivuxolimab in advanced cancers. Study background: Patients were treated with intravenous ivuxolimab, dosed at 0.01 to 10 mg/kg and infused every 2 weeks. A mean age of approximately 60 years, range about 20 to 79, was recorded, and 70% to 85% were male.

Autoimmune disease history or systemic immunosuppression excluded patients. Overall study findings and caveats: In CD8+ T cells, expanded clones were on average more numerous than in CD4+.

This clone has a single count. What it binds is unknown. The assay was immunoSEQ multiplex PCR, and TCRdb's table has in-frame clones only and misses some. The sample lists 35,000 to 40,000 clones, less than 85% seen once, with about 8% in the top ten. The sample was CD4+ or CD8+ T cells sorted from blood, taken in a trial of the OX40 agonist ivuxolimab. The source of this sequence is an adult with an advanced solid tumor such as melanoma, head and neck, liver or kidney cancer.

CDR3: CASSLASVSGDLQAETQYF. CDR3 in DNA: TGTGCCAGCAGCTTAGCGTCTGTTAGTGGGGACCTTCAGGCAGAGACCCAGTACTTC. This sequence joins TRBV11-2 and TRBJ2-5, with D perhaps matching TRBD1 or TRBD2 (5 bases each). Per the germline V gene, CDR1 is SGHAT and CDR2 is FQNNGV. CDR3 length equals 19 residues. Trimming pared 1 base from V and 4 bases from J, leaving 25 bases between.